This is a list of T cell receptor beta chains from one sample in a study of response to subunit inactivated influenza vaccine. From the RT-PCR reads, TCRdb called clonotypes with MiXCR, one entry per CDR3 protein. The top ten clones hold roughly 33% of a sample with under 200,000 distinct CDR3 sequences, around 10% of them seen once. The sample consisted of CD8+ T cells sorted from PBMCs, taken around 25 months after vaccination. The receptor source for this set is a man between 50 and 69 years old who received an inactivated influenza vaccine. Each CDR3 is given with its conserved first and last residue. Fields, in order: D gene, CDR3 length, J gene, clone size, V gene, CDR3 DNA, CDR3 protein. The D gene is left open where the match is weak. Expanded clones are given a class, and other clones once, few, many or no size at all.

d_call: -; cdr3_length: 13; j_call: TRBJ2-1; clone_size: -; v_call: TRBV28; cdr3_nt: TGTGCCAGCAGTTTCACAGACTACAATGAGCAGTTCTTC; cdr3_aa: CASSFTDYNEQFF
d_call: TRBD2; cdr3_length: 18; j_call: TRBJ2-2; clone_size: -; v_call: TRBV14; cdr3_nt: TGTGCCAGCAGCCAAAAGCTAGCGGGAGTTTTTCGCACCGGGGAGCTGTTTTTT; cdr3_aa: CASSQKLAGVFRTGELFF
d_call: TRBD1; cdr3_length: 13; j_call: TRBJ2-5; clone_size: -; v_call: TRBV15; cdr3_nt: TGTGCCACCAGCAGCCGACAGGGGCCGACCCAGTACTTC; cdr3_aa: CATSSRQGPTQYF
d_call: -; cdr3_length: 16; j_call: TRBJ1-4; clone_size: -; v_call: TRBV6-1; cdr3_nt: TGTGCCAGCAGTCAAATCCCAGGTTTTACTAATGAAAAACTGTTTTTT; cdr3_aa: CASSQIPGFTNEKLFF
d_call: TRBD1; cdr3_length: 15; j_call: TRBJ2-2; clone_size: -; v_call: TRBV19; cdr3_nt: TGTGCCAGTAGCGGGACAGGGTATGAGTCCGGGGAGCTGTTTTTT; cdr3_aa: CASSGTGYESGELFF
d_call: -; cdr3_length: 13; j_call: TRBJ2-7; clone_size: many; v_call: TRBV12-3/TRBV12-4; cdr3_nt: TGTGCCAGCAGTTACAGGGACTCCTACGAGCAGTACTTC; cdr3_aa: CASSYRDSYEQYF
d_call: -; cdr3_length: 13; j_call: TRBJ2-1; clone_size: few; v_call: TRBV7-6; cdr3_nt: TGTGCCAGCAGCCTCATAGACTACAATGAGCAGTTCTTC; cdr3_aa: CASSLIDYNEQFF
d_call: TRBD1; cdr3_length: 15; j_call: TRBJ2-7; clone_size: -; v_call: TRBV11-1; cdr3_nt: TGTGCCAGCAGCTTCCTCCGGGACAGGGACCTAGAGCAGTACTTC; cdr3_aa: CASSFLRDRDLEQYF
d_call: TRBD1; cdr3_length: 14; j_call: TRBJ1-2; clone_size: -; v_call: TRBV5-1; cdr3_nt: TGCGCCAGCAGCTTGGCCGGGACAGACTATGGCTACACCTTC; cdr3_aa: CASSLAGTDYGYTF
d_call: -; cdr3_length: 14; j_call: TRBJ2-7; clone_size: -; v_call: TRBV2; cdr3_nt: TGTGCCAGCGTCGCCGGTAGGGTTCCCCACGAGCAGTACTTC; cdr3_aa: CASVAGRVPHEQYF
d_call: TRBD2; cdr3_length: 17; j_call: TRBJ2-1; clone_size: many; v_call: TRBV4-2; cdr3_nt: TGTGCCAGCAGCCAAGAGGGGGGGACCCTAGGATACAATGAGCAGTTCTTC; cdr3_aa: CASSQEGGTLGYNEQFF
d_call: TRBD2; cdr3_length: 15; j_call: TRBJ2-7; clone_size: -; v_call: TRBV9; cdr3_nt: TGTGCCAGCAGCGTAGCGGGAGGCCTAACCTACGAGCAGTACTTC; cdr3_aa: CASSVAGGLTYEQYF
d_call: TRBD2; cdr3_length: 17; j_call: TRBJ2-1; clone_size: few; v_call: TRBV7-3; cdr3_nt: TGTGCCAGCAGCCCCAGGGGTGGCGGGAGGGCCTTTGATGAGCAGTTCTTC; cdr3_aa: CASSPRGGGRAFDEQFF
d_call: TRBD2; cdr3_length: 17; j_call: TRBJ2-5; clone_size: few; v_call: TRBV6-2/TRBV6-3; cdr3_nt: TGTGCCAGCAGTTACGCCCCGCTAGCGGGAGGACGGGAGACCCAGTACTTC; cdr3_aa: CASSYAPLAGGRETQYF
d_call: -; cdr3_length: 15; j_call: TRBJ1-2; clone_size: -; v_call: TRBV7-9; cdr3_nt: TGTGCCAGAAGCTTAGACGAGGCGAACTACTATGGCTACACCTTC; cdr3_aa: CARSLDEANYYGYTF
d_call: -; cdr3_length: 16; j_call: TRBJ2-5; clone_size: few; v_call: TRBV4-3; cdr3_nt: TGCGCCAGCAGCCAAGATGGCACAGCGACCCAAGAGACCCAGTACTTC; cdr3_aa: CASSQDGTATQETQYF
d_call: -; cdr3_length: 13; j_call: TRBJ2-5; clone_size: few; v_call: TRBV13; cdr3_nt: TGTGCCAGCAGCATAGAGAGGCAAGAGACCCAGTACTTC; cdr3_aa: CASSIERQETQYF
d_call: -; cdr3_length: 15; j_call: TRBJ2-3; clone_size: many; v_call: TRBV3-1; cdr3_nt: TGTGCCAGCAGCCAAGGGGACTTTAGCACAGATACGCAGTATTTT; cdr3_aa: CASSQGDFSTDTQYF
d_call: -; cdr3_length: 16; j_call: TRBJ2-4; clone_size: many; v_call: TRBV7-9; cdr3_nt: TGTGCCAGCAGCCCCCCTGGCGGAAGGACGAGAAACATTCAGTACTTC; cdr3_aa: CASSPPGGRTRNIQYF
d_call: TRBD1; cdr3_length: 15; j_call: TRBJ1-1; clone_size: few; v_call: TRBV3-1; cdr3_nt: TGTGCCAGCAGCGATTCACAGGGGGCGGTCACTGAAGCTTTCTTT; cdr3_aa: CASSDSQGAVTEAFF
d_call: -; cdr3_length: 13; j_call: TRBJ2-1; clone_size: few; v_call: TRBV9; cdr3_nt: TGTGCCAGCAGCGTAGCTAGGGACAATGAGCAGTTCTTC; cdr3_aa: CASSVARDNEQFF
d_call: -; cdr3_length: 15; j_call: TRBJ2-7; clone_size: -; v_call: TRBV6-1; cdr3_nt: TGTGCCACCACGCGTAGGACCGGGGGACGGTACGAGCAGTACTTC; cdr3_aa: CATTRRTGGRYEQYF
d_call: -; cdr3_length: 14; j_call: TRBJ2-7; clone_size: -; v_call: TRBV4-3; cdr3_nt: TGCGCCAGCAGCCGCGGACTCCGCGCTGACGAGCAGTACTTC; cdr3_aa: CASSRGLRADEQYF